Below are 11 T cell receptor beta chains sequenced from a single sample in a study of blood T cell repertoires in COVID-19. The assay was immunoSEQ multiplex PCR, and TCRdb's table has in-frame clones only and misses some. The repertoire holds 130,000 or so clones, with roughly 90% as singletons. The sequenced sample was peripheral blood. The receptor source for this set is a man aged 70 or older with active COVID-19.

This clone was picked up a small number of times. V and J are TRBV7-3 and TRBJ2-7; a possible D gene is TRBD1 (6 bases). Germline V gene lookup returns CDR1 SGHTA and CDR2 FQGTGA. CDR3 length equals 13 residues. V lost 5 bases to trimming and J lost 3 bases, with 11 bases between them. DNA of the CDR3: TGTGCCAGCAGCCCTCCGGACAGCTACGAGCAGTACTTC. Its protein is CASSPPDSYEQYF.

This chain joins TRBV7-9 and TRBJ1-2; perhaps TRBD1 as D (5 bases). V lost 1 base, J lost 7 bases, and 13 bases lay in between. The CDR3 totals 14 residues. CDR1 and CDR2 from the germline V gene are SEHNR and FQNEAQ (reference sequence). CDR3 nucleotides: TGTGCCAGCAGCTTAGTGGGGGGGGTACGTGGCTACACCTTC. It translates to CASSLVGGVRGYTF.

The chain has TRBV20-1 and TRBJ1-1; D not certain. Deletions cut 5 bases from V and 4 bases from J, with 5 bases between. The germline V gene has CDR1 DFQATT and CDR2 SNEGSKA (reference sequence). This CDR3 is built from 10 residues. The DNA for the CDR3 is TGCAGTGCTGCAGGCACTGAAGCTTTCTTT. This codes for CSAAGTEAFF.

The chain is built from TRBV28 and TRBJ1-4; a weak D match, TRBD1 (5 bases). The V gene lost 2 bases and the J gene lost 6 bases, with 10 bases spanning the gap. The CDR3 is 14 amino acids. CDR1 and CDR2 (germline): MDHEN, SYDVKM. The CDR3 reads CASSLTRADEKLFF. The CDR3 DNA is TGTGCCAGCAGTTTAACCAGGGCTGATGAAAAACTGTTTTTT. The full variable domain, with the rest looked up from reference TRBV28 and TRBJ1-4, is DVKVTQSSRYLVKRTGEKVFLECVQDMDHENMFWYRQDPGLGLRLIYFSYDVKMKEKGDIPEGYSVSREKKERFSLILESASTNQTSMYLCASSLTRADEKLFFGSGTQLSVL.

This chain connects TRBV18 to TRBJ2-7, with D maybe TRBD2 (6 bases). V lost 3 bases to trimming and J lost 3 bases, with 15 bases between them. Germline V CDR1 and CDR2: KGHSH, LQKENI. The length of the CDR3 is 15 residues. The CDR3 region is CASSPVRGGNYEQYF. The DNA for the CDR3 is TGTGCCAGCTCACCTGTGAGGGGCGGGAACTACGAGCAGTACTTC.

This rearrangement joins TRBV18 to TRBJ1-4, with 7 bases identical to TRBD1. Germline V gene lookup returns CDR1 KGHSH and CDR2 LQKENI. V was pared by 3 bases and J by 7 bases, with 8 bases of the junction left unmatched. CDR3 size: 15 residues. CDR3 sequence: CASSPTGKRGEKLFF. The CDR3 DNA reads TGTGCCAGCTCACCGACAGGGAAGAGGGGTGAAAAACTGTTTTTT.

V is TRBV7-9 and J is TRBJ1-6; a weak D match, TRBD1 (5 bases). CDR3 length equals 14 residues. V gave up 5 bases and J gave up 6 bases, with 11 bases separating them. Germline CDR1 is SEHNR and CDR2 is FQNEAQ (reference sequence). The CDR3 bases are TGTGCCAGCAGCGCCCGACAGCCTAATTCACCCCTCCACTTT. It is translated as CASSARQPNSPLHF.

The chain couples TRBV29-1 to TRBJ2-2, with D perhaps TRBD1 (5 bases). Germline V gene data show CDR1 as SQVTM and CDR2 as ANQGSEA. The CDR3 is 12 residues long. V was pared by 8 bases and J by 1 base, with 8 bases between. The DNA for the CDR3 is TGCAGCTACACAGGGAACACCGGGGAGCTGTTTTTT. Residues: CSYTGNTGELFF.

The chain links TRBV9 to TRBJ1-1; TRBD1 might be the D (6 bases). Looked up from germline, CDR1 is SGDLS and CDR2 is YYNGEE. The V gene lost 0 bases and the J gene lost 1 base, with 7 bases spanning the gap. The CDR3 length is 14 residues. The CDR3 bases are TGTGCCAGCAGCGTAGTGGACAGGAACACTGAAGCTTTCTTT. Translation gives CASSVVDRNTEAFF.

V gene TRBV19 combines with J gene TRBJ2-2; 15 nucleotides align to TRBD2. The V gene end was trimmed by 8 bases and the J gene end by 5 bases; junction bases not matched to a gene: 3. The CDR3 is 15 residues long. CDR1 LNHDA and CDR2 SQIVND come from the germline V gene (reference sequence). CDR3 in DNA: TGTGCCAGTGGCGGGACTAGCGGGAGGACCGGGGAGCTGTTTTTT. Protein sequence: CASGGTSGRTGELFF.

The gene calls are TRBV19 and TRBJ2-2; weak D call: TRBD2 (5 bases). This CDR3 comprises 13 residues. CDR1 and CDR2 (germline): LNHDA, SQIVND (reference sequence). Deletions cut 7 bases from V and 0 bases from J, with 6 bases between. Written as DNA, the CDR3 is TGTGCCAGTAAACTAGCGAACACCGGGGAGCTGTTTTTT. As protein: CASKLANTGELFF.